The clone carrying this T cell receptor (beta chain) was picked up a small number of times. Its antigen is not known. Repertoires were generated with immunoSEQ multiplex PCR, while TCRdb's copy carries only in-frame clones and drops some. The sample carries fewer than 80,000 clones, 89% recorded once. With V trimmed by 4 bases and J by 6 bases, 15 bases remained unmatched. The CDR3 contains 17 residues. Germline CDR1 SGHTA, CDR2 FQGTGA. These data originate in a study of OX40 agonist ivuxolimab in advanced cancers. Study-level points and caveats: Certain nonresponders additionally had low normalized T-cell clonal expansion.

The chain employs TRBV7-3 and TRBJ2-7, with 10 positions matching TRBD1. This receptor was obtained from an adult with an advanced solid tumor such as melanoma, head and neck, liver or kidney cancer. Sequences were derived from CD4+ or CD8+ T cells sorted from blood, sampled in a trial of the OX40 agonist ivuxolimab. The CDR3 nucleotides are TGTGCCAGCAGCTCAAGGGGGACAGGGGAGGCTACTTCCGAGCAGTACTTC. Protein product: CASSSRGTGEATSEQYF.